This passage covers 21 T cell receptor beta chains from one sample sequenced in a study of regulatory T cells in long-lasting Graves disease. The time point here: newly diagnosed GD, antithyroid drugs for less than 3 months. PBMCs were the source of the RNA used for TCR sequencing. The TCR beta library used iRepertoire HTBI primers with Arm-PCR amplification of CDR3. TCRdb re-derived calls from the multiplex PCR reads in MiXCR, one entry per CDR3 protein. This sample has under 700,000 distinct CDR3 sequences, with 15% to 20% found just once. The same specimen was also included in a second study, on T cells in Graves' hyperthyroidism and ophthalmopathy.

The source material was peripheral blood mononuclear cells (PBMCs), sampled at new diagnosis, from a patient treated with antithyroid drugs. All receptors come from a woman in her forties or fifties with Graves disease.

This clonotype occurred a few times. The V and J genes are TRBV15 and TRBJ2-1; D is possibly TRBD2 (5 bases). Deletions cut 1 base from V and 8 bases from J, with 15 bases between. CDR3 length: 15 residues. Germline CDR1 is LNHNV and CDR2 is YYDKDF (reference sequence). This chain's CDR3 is CATSRVVSSNHEQFF. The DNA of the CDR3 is TGTGCCACCAGCAGAGTTGTATCTAGCAACCATGAGCAGTTCTTC.

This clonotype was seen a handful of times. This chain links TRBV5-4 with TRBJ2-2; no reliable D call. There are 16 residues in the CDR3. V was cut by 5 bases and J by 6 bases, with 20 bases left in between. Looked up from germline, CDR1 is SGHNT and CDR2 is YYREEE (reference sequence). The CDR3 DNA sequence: TGTGCCAGCAGAGTTTGGATCGGCACTGTGGCCGGGGAGCTGTTTTTT. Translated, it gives CASRVWIGTVAGELFF.

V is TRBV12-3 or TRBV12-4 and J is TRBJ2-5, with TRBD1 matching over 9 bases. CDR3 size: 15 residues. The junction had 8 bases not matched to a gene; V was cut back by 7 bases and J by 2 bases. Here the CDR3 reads CASTSGQGRQETQYF. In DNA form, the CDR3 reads TGTGCCAGCACTTCGGGACAGGGCCGGCAAGAGACCCAGTACTTC.

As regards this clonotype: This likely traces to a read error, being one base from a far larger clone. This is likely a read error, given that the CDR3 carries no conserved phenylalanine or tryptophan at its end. CDR3 region: CASSPAAGRTEAFL. DNA for the CDR3: TGTGCCAGCAGCCCGGCGGCAGGGCGGACTGAAGCTTTCCTT. The gene calls are TRBV28 and TRBJ1-1; D possibly corresponds to TRBD1 (5 bases). V was trimmed by 6 bases and J by 5 bases, leaving 16 bases between them. Germline V gene data show CDR1 as MDHEN and CDR2 as SYDVKM. CDR3 length: 14 amino acids.

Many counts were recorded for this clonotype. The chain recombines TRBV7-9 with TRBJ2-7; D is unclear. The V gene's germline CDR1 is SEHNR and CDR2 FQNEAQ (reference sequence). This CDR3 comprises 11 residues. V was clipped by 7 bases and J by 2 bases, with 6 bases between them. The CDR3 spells CASTEAYEQYF. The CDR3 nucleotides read TGTGCCAGCACCGAAGCCTACGAGCAGTACTTC.

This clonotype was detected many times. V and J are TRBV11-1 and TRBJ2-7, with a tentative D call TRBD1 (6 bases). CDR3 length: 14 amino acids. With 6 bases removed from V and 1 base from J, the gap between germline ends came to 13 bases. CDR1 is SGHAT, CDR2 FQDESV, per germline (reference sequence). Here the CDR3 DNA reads TGTGCCAGCAGACAACAGGGTGATTCCTACGAGCAGTACTTC. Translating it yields CASRQQGDSYEQYF.

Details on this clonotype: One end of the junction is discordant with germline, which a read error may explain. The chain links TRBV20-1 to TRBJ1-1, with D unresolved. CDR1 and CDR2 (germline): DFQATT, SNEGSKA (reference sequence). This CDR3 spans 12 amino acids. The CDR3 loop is CSARGLNAEAFF. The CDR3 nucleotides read TGCAGTGCCCGAGGGCTGAACGCTGAAGCTTTCTTT.

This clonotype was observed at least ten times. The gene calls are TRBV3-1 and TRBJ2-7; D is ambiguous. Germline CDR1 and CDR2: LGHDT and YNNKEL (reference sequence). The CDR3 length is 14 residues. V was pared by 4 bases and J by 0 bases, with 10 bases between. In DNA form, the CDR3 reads TGTGCCAGCAGCCGAGGATTCCACTCCTACGAGCAGTACTTC. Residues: CASSRGFHSYEQYF.

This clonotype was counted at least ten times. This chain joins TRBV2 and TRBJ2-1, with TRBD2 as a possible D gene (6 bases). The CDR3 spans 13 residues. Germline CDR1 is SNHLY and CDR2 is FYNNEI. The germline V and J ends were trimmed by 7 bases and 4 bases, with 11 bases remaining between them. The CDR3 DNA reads TGTGCCAGCAAGAACGGGGGTTACAATGAGCAGTTCTTC. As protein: CASKNGGYNEQFF.

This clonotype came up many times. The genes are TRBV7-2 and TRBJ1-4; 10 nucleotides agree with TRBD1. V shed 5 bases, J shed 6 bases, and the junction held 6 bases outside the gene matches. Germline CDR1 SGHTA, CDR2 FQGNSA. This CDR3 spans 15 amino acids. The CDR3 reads CASSVSTGGYEKLFF. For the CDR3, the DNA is TGTGCCAGCAGCGTCTCGACAGGGGGCTATGAAAAACTGTTTTTT.

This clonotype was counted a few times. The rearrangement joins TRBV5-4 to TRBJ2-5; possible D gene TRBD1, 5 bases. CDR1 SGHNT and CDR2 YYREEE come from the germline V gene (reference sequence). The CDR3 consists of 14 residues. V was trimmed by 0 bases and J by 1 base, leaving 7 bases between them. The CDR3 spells CASSLAGFQETQYF. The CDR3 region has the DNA TGTGCCAGCAGCTTGGCAGGGTTCCAAGAGACCCAGTACTTC.

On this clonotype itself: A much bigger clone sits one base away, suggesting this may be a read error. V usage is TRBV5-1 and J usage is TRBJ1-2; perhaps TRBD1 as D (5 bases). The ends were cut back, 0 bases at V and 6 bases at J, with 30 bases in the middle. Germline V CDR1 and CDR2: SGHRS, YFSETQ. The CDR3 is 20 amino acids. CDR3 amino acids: CASSLGTFSSWGDGSHGYTF. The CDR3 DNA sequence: TGCGCCAGCAGCTTGGGCACCTTTAGTTCATGGGGGGACGGTTCCCATGGCTACACCTTC.

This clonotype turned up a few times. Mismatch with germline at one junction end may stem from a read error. CDR3: CASSSRHGGYEQYF. The CDR3 DNA reads as TGTGCCAGCAGTTCGAGACATGGGGGATACGAGCAGTACTTC. The chain is built from TRBV10-3 and TRBJ2-7; D may be TRBD1 or TRBD2 (5 bases each). CDR1 is ENHRY, CDR2 SYGVKD, per germline. CDR3 length equals 14 residues.

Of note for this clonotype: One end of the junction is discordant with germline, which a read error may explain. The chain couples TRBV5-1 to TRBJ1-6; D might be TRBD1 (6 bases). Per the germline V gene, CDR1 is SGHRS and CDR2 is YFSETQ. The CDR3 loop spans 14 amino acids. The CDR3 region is CGSSSQAGDSPLHF. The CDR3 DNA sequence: TGCGGCAGCAGCTCCCAGGCAGGGGATTCACCCCTCCACTTT.

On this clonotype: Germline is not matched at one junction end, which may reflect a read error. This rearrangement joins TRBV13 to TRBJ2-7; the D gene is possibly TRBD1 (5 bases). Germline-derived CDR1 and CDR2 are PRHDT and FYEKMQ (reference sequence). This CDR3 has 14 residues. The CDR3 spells CVSSSGIRAYEQYF. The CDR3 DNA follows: TGTGTCAGCAGCTCAGGGATTCGTGCCTACGAGCAGTACTTC.

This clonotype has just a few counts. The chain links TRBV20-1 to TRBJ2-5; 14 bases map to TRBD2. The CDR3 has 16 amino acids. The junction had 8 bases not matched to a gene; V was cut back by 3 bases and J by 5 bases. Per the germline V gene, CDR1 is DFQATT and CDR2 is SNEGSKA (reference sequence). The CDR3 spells CSASGTSGGPQETQYF. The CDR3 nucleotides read TGCAGTGCTAGTGGGACTAGCGGGGGCCCACAGGAGACCCAGTACTTC.

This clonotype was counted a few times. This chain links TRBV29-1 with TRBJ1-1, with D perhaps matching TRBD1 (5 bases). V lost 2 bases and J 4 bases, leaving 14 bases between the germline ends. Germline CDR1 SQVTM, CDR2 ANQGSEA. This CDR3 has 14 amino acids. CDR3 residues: CSVETARGSTEAFF. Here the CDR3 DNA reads TGCAGCGTTGAAACCGCGCGGGGGTCCACTGAAGCTTTCTTT.

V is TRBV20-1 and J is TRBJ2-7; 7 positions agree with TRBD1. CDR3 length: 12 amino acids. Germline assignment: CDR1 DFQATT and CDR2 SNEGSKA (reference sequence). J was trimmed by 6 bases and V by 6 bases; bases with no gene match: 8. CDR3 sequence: CSAVTGASEQYF. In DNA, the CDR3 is TGCAGTGCCGTAACAGGGGCCAGCGAGCAGTACTTC.

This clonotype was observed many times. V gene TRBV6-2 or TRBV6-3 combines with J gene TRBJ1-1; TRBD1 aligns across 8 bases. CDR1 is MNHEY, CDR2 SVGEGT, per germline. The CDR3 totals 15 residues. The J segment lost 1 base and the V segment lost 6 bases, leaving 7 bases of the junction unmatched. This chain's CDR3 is CASRIQGARNTEAFF. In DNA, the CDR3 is TGTGCCAGCAGGATCCAGGGGGCGAGGAACACTGAAGCTTTCTTT.

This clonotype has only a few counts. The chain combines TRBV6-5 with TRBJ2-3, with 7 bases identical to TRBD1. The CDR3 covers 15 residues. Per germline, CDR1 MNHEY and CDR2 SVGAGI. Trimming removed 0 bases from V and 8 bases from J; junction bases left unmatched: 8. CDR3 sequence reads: CASSYSGQNEGTQYF. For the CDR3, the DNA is TGTGCCAGCAGTTACTCGGGACAGAATGAGGGTACGCAGTATTTT.

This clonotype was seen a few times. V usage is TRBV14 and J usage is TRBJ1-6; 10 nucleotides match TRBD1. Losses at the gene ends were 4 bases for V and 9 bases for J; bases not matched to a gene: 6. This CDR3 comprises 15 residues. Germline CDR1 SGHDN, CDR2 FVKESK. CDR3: CASSLMGQGLSPLHF. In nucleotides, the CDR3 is TGTGCCAGCAGCCTGATGGGACAGGGGCTTTCACCCCTCCACTTT.